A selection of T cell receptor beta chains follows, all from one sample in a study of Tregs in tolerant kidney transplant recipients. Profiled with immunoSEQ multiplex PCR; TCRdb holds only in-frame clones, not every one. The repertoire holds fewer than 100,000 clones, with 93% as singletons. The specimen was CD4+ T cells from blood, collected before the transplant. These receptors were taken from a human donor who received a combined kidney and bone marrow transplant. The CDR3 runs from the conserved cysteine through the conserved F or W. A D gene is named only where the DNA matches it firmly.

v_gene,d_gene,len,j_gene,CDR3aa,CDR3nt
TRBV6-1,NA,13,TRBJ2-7,CASSGGAPYEQYF,TGTGCCAGCAGTGGCGGAGCTCCCTACGAGCAGTACTTC
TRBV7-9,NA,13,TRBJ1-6,CASKGLLNSPLHF,TGTGCCAGCAAAGGACTGTTAAATTCACCCCTCCACTTT
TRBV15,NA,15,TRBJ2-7,CATSRETGSFYEQYF,TGTGCCACCAGCAGAGAAACCGGGAGCTTCTACGAGCAGTACTTC
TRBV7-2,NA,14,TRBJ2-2,CASSLGRNTGELFF,TGTGCCAGCAGCTTAGGCAGAAACACCGGGGAGCTGTTTTTT
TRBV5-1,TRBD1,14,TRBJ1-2,CASSSTGGAGGYTF,TGCGCCAGCAGCTCAACAGGGGGCGCTGGGGGCTACACCTTC
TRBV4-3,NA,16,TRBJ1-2,CASSQDIGQLSYGYTF,TGCGCCAGCAGCCAAGATATCGGACAGTTATCGTATGGCTACACCTTC
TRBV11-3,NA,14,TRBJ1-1,CASSLDGRPGRAFF,TGTGCCAGCAGCTTAGACGGACGCCCGGGGAGAGCTTTCTTT
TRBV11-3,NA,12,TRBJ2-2,CASSLDLGELFF,TGTGCCAGCAGCTTAGATCTCGGGGAGCTGTTTTTT
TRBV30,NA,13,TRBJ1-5,CAWNRDYNQPQHF,TGTGCCTGGAACCGGGACTACAATCAGCCCCAGCATTTT
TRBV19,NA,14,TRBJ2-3,CASSIRTGTDTQYF,TGTGCCAGTAGTATCCGGACAGGCACAGATACGCAGTATTTT
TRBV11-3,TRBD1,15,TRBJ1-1,CASSFRTGASTEAFF,TGTGCCAGCAGCTTCCGGACAGGGGCCAGCACTGAAGCTTTCTTT
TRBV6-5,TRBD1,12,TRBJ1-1,CASSRDRGEAFF,TGTGCCAGCAGTCGGGACAGGGGTGAGGCTTTCTTT
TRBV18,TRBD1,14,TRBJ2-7,CASSSGQGDYEQYF,TGTGCCAGCTCATCGGGACAGGGGGACTACGAGCAGTACTTC
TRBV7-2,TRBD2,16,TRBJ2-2,CASSKNRAGVTGELFF,TGTGCCAGCAGCAAGAACAGAGCGGGAGTCACCGGGGAGCTGTTTTTT